The entry below describes one T cell receptor (beta chain). Its antigen is currently unknown. Amplified regions were TCR beta CDR3 sequences from RNA transcripts. The HTBI primer set served for first-round RT-PCR of the TCR CDR3. One entry per CDR3 protein, called by TCRdb with MiXCR from the multiplex PCR reads. The data show around 580,000 distinct CDR3 sequences, over 15% seen once. This record comes from a study of T cells in Graves' hyperthyroidism and ophthalmopathy. Study outcomes and limitations: Also found in blood were most expanded thyroid clonotypes above 0.001. By a 13 V-J model, ophthalmopathy was set apart from stable hyperthyroidism.

Uncontrolled infection, other autoimmune disease, pregnancy and lactation each barred patients from inclusion. Based on clinical symptoms, serum thyroxine and TRAb, thyroid ultrasound and orbital computed tomography, diagnoses were reached. The TCR was taken from a woman between 18 and 30 years old with Graves' hyperthyroidism. The material sequenced was blood.

The CDR3: CASSLTSGRGGEQFF. The CDR3 bases are TGTGCCAGCAGCCTAACTAGCGGGAGGGGAGGTGAGCAGTTCTTC. The rearrangement uses TRBV11-2 and TRBJ2-1; the match to TRBD2 covers 13 bases. V shed 5 bases, J shed 9 bases, and the junction held 7 bases outside the gene matches. The CDR3 loop spans 15 amino acids. Germline values: CDR1 SGHAT, CDR2 FQNNGV.